These 20 T cell receptor beta chains originate from one sample sequenced in a study of control samples from healthy donors and cancer patients. Sequenced by immunoSEQ multiplex PCR; TCRdb stores in-frame clones only, minus some. This table has 140,000 or so clones, approximately 92% appearing once. The sample was blood. These receptors were taken from a man aged 25 to 40 in good health.

This clone was counted once. The chain carries TRBV5-1 and TRBJ1-1, with TRBD1 matching 8 bases. This CDR3 spans 14 amino acids. The germline CDR1 and CDR2 sequences are SGHRS and YFSETQ. V gave up 6 bases and J gave up 6 bases; unmatched junction bases: 10. CDR3 coding DNA: TGCGCCAGCAACCCGACAGGGGTCCTCGCTGAAGCTTTCTTT. This translates into CASNPTGVLAEAFF.

The chain is built from TRBV7-2 and TRBJ2-2; maybe TRBD2 (5 bases). V lost 5 bases and J 3 bases, leaving 10 bases between the germline ends. Germline assignment: CDR1 SGHTA and CDR2 FQGNSA. This CDR3 has 14 amino acids. The CDR3 here is CASSPGLYTGELFF. CDR3 nucleotides: TGTGCCAGCAGCCCAGGACTGTACACCGGGGAGCTGTTTTTT.

The chain is built from TRBV7-2 and TRBJ1-4; D is unclear. This CDR3 is 13 amino acids long. Germline assignment: CDR1 SGHTA and CDR2 FQGNSA. V shed 0 bases and J shed 8 bases, with 7 bases lying between them. The CDR3 DNA is TGTGCCAGCAGCTTAGCTATCCGGGAAAAACTGTTTTTT. It specifies CASSLAIREKLFF.

V usage is TRBV15 and J usage is TRBJ1-6; tentative D call: TRBD1 (5 bases). Looked up from germline, CDR1 is LNHNV and CDR2 is YYDKDF (reference sequence). Trimming removed 4 bases at V and 10 bases at J, with 14 bases between. The CDR3 loop spans 14 amino acids. The CDR3 coding sequence is TGTGCCACCAGCACCGCCTCGGGACTGTCACCCCTCCACTTT. It translates to CATSTASGLSPLHF.

This clone was seen once. Other DNA sequences within the sample encode an identical CDR3. The chain is built from TRBV29-1 and TRBJ2-7, with D unresolved. Trimming shortened V by 6 bases and J by 3 bases, and 21 bases separated the two germline ends. CDR1 SQVTM and CDR2 ANQGSEA come from the germline V gene. The CDR3 contains 15 residues. DNA of the CDR3: TGCAGCGTCGAGGTCATAGGAGAGGAATACTACGAGCAGTACTTC. It specifies CSVEVIGEEYYEQYF.

The rearrangement joins TRBV9 to TRBJ1-6; D is undetermined. CDR3 length: 16 amino acids. V was clipped by 3 bases and J by 8 bases, with 18 bases between them. CDR1 is SGDLS and CDR2 is YYNGEE in the germline V gene. The CDR3 region has the DNA TGTGCCAGCAGCGCAGATAGGACGGGCGTGGATTCACCCCTCCACTTT. This translates into CASSADRTGVDSPLHF.

The chain links TRBV27 to TRBJ2-7; 7 nucleotides agree with TRBD1. This CDR3 contains 13 residues. Per germline, CDR1 MNHEY and CDR2 SMNVEV (reference sequence). The V and J ends lost 5 bases and 3 bases, in that order; junction bases with no gene match: 4. The CDR3 region is CASSEGQIYEQYF. CDR3 DNA: TGTGCCAGCAGTGAGGGACAGATCTACGAGCAGTACTTC.

The chain uses TRBV29-1 and TRBJ2-4, with 8 positions matching TRBD1. The germline gives CDR1 SQVTM, CDR2 ANQGSEA. After removal of 0 bases from V and 6 bases from J, the junction contained 7 bases not matched to a gene. The CDR3 has 15 amino acids. The DNA of the CDR3 is TGCAGCGTTGAAGACCTCCAGGGGGCAGGAAACATTCAGTACTTC. It translates to CSVEDLQGAGNIQYF.

V usage is TRBV6-5 and J usage is TRBJ1-1; maybe TRBD1 (5 bases). The CDR3 runs to 12 residues. Germline CDR1 and CDR2: MNHEY and SVGAGI. Trimming removed 10 bases from V and 1 base from J, with 10 bases in between. In DNA, the CDR3 is TGTGCCACCTTTACAGGGAACACTGAAGCTTTCTTT. This translates into CATFTGNTEAFF.

This chain connects TRBV6-1 to TRBJ1-4; D is unclear. Germline values: CDR1 MNHNS, CDR2 SASEGT. Trimming cost V 1 base and J 5 bases, with 8 bases left between them. The CDR3 runs 14 residues. DNA of the CDR3: TGTGCCAGCAGTGAAGAGGCCGACAATGAAAAACTGTTTTTT. It encodes CASSEEADNEKLFF.

The chain carries TRBV28 and TRBJ2-5; TRBD1 matches at 8 bases. J gave up 2 bases and V 2 bases, and 4 bases lay outside the gene matches. Germline V gives CDR1 MDHEN, CDR2 SYDVKM. This CDR3 is 15 amino acids long. CDR3: CASSLAGTGQETQYF. The CDR3 nucleotides are TGTGCCAGCAGTTTAGCCGGGACAGGACAAGAGACCCAGTACTTC. The entire variable domain, with the rest obtained from reference TRBV28 and TRBJ2-5, is as follows: DVKVTQSSRYLVKRTGEKVFLECVQDMDHENMFWYRQDPGLGLRLIYFSYDVKMKEKGDIPEGYSVSREKKERFSLILESASTNQTSMYLCASSLAGTGQETQYFGPGTRLLVL.

J is TRBJ1-3 and V is TRBV6-6; D is unresolved. Germline V gene data show CDR1 as MNHNY and CDR2 as SVGAGI (reference sequence). Trimming took off 11 bases at V and 7 bases at J, with 12 bases between the two ends. The length of the CDR3 is 11 residues. CDR3 residues: CASWEGNTIYF. DNA for the CDR3: TGTGCCTCCTGGGAGGGCAACACCATATATTTT.

The V gene is TRBV5-1, the J gene TRBJ2-1; 7 nucleotides align to TRBD2. CDR3 length: 16 amino acids. After removal of 0 bases from V and 7 bases from J, the junction contained 10 bases not matched to a gene. The germline gives CDR1 SGHRS, CDR2 YFSETQ. CDR3 DNA sequence: TGCGCCAGCAGCTTGGGACTAGCATCTTTTTCAAATGAGCAGTTCTTC. It yields the protein CASSLGLASFSNEQFF.

This clone was counted only a few times. The chain uses TRBV30 and TRBJ2-3; D is possibly TRBD2 (7 bases). CDR1 and CDR2 (germline): GTSNPN, SVGIG (reference sequence). This CDR3 is built from 15 residues. Trimming left V 2 bases short and J 2 bases short, with 14 bases between. The CDR3 reads CAWSSRGANTDTQYF. CDR3 coding DNA: TGTGCCTGGAGTTCCCGGGGGGCCAACACAGATACGCAGTATTTT.

CDR3 nucleotide sequence: TGTGCCAGCAGTGTAGAGGGTGGGATTAACACCGGGGAGCTGTTTTTT. It is translated as CASSVEGGINTGELFF. V and J are TRBV6-1 and TRBJ2-2; tentatively, D is TRBD2 (5 bases). V was pared by 4 bases and J by 2 bases, with 14 bases between. CDR3 length: 16 residues. Germline CDR1 and CDR2: MNHNS and SASEGT.

The chain couples TRBV19 to TRBJ1-1; no clear D. Trimming took 5 bases from V and 6 from J, leaving 22 bases between them. CDR3 length: 16 residues. CDR1 LNHDA and CDR2 SQIVND come from the germline V gene (reference sequence). Here the CDR3 reads CASSLAPERAGAEAFF. CDR3 in DNA: TGTGCCAGTAGTTTGGCGCCAGAGAGAGCCGGGGCTGAAGCTTTCTTT. Together with reference TRBV19 and TRBJ1-1, the CDR3 gives the full variable domain: DGGITQSPKYLFRKEGQNVTLSCEQNLNHDAMYWYRQDPGQGLRLIYYSQIVNDFQKGDIAEGYSVSREKKESFPLTVTSAQKNPTAFYLCASSLAPERAGAEAFFGQGTRLTVV.

This clone was detected a few times. J is TRBJ1-2 and V is TRBV6-5; D uncertain. Germline CDR1 and CDR2: MNHEY and SVGAGI. Deletions cut 4 bases from V and 3 bases from J, with 9 bases between. CDR3 length: 13 amino acids. In DNA form, the CDR3 reads TGTGCCAGCAGTTTCCGGACCTACTATGGCTACACCTTC. Residues: CASSFRTYYGYTF.

The sample holds one count of this clone. The rearrangement uses TRBV5-1 and TRBJ2-7, with D unresolved. The CDR3 runs 13 residues. V gave up 0 bases and J gave up 2 bases, with 6 bases separating them. The germline CDR1 and CDR2 sequences are SGHRS and YFSETQ. DNA for the CDR3: TGCGCCAGCAGCTTGGCCGGTACCTACGAGCAGTACTTC. Translated: CASSLAGTYEQYF.

The gene calls are TRBV18 and TRBJ1-4, with 8 positions matching TRBD1. J lost 6 bases, V lost 5 bases, and 8 bases had no gene match. The germline CDR1 and CDR2 sequences are KGHSH and LQKENI. The CDR3 is 15 residues long. The DNA of the CDR3 is TGTGCCAGCTCATTTTTGACAGGGGATTATGAAAAACTGTTTTTT. It is translated as CASSFLTGDYEKLFF.

This sequence joins TRBV5-8 and TRBJ2-1; 8 positions match TRBD1. Germline CDR1 SGHTS, CDR2 YDEGEE. CDR3 length equals 13 residues. The V segment lost 4 bases and the J segment 6 bases; nucleotides outside the gene matches: 3. The CDR3 nucleotides read TGTGCCAGCAGCCAGGGGGCCGGCAATGAGCAGTTCTTC. Its translation is CASSQGAGNEQFF.